Sequencing of this TCR beta chain was carried out in a study of beta chain features in type 1 diabetes. General study results and limits: For patients and controls alike, PCR might favor shorter templates to the same degree. A moderate, significant TCRB CDR3 shortening appeared in type 1 diabetes across four CD4+ subsets. Here, the possible influence of HLA type (on TCRB rearrangement) remained unresolved. The study found fewer insertions and more deletions at VDJ junctions in type 1 diabetes patients.

The V end was cut by 0 bases, the J end by 4 bases, with 16 bases between. CDR1 is SGHNT, CDR2 YYREEE, per germline (reference sequence). This CDR3 spans 16 amino acids. This clone came up a few times. Antigen specificity is unknown. The investigators reverse transcribed all of the isolated RNA, so they sequenced expressed TCRB transcripts. An average of approximately 3.4 million reads was obtained for naive, central memory and regulatory T cell samples. The repertoire was sequenced with immunoSEQ multiplex PCR; TCRdb's copy has only in-frame clones and lacks some. The sample shows roughly 250,000 clones, about 20% of them seen only once.

This receptor was obtained from a woman aged 40 to 49 with type 1 diabetes. The sequenced sample was naive CD4+ T cells from blood. The J gene is TRBJ1-1, the V gene TRBV5-4; possible D gene TRBD1, 5 bases. CDR3 DNA: TGTGCCAGCAGCTTGGAATACAGGTCCACGGGCACTGAAGCTTTCTTT. It encodes CASSLEYRSTGTEAFF.